This TCR beta chain was sequenced during a study of shared clonotypes between healthy human individuals (dated by TCRdb to about 2020). The study in broad terms: A couple of women and a few men aged 18 to 49 years were included in the cohort. To estimate repertoire size and how much clonotype sharing occurs between individuals, the study deeply sequenced the blood TCR repertoires of several healthy adults. Libraries were prepared and TCR repertoires were sequenced by different laboratories using diverse techniques, in order to increase sequencing depth and limit assay-specific biases. Per donor, leukapheresis produced somewhere between about 0.9 and 9.5 billion PBMCs.

The study at large found these results: The genetic and exposure-history diversity represented was limited by the small number of donors. Pairwise subsampling indicated that sequencing depth was expected to affect the degree of clonotype sharing among donors. Sampling was restricted to blood, and TCR repertoires in tissue are likely to differ from TCR repertoires in blood.

TCR CDR3 regions were amplified from genomic DNA by multiplex PCR using the deep immunoSEQ assay. Genomic DNA extracted from each cell subset was distributed evenly over all wells of several immunoSEQ 96-well plates, and each plate served as one replicate. Each replicate PCR for unsorted PBMC received roughly 0.3 ug genomic DNA, equal to about 30,000 T cell genomes. Ten immunoSEQ deep assay plates were used to sequence the unsorted PBMC genomic DNA. The purified libraries were quantified using a Qubit 3.0 fluorometer, sized with a Bioanalyzer 2100, and then quantified again using the KAPA Library Quantification kit. Every immunoSEQ 96-well plate was sequenced on a separate single-read 150-cycle Illumina NextSeq 550 flow cell. Per the original workflow: The immunoSEQ output contained only junctional sequences without quality scores, so filtering could not match that applied to full-length reads. To assign V/J genes and CDR3, sequences were annotated against IMGT germline references using PyIR, a Python wrapper for IgBLAST v1.9. Any read was removed if the V/J assignment was weak (E-value above 1e-6), the CDR3 was missing, or the read contained stop codons, out-of-frame junctions, or ambiguous translated residues. A V3J clonotype was defined by an identical inferred V gene, J gene, and CDR3 amino acid sequence. The percentage overlap between two repertoires was calculated by dividing the number of shared unique clonotypes by the size of the smaller repertoire. Three approaches were used to assess repertoire richness: RTK rarefaction, the Chao1 estimator, and Recon v2.1 estimates of unobserved clonotypes. Imported from immuneACCESS, the table was reduced by TCRdb to in-frame sequences with V and J called. These copies leave out some clones; in studies compared against another copy, an unresolved V gene accounts for under half, and the cause of the remainder is not known. For V, J and clone size, that table is used; D and trimming come from the DNA. This sample comprises about half a million clones, 70% to 80% of them detected only once. The ten biggest clones cover approximately 12% of the sample.

About this clone: Its antigen specificity is not known. Compared with germline, one end of the junction differs, possibly owing to a read error.

Healthy HIV-negative adults with no recently reported acute infections or vaccinations were included as donors. Every donor was a Caucasian adult residing in Nashville, Tennessee, USA. In the unsorted samples, roughly 90 million PBMCs were counted, and genomic DNA was extracted using the QIAamp DNA Blood Mini kit. Blood was collected by leukapheresis, and PBMCs were isolated by Ficoll-Histopaque density gradient centrifugation and then cryopreserved in liquid nitrogen vapor phase. Its CDR3 holds 17 amino acids, cysteine through phenylalanine. The retained sequence is limited to the CDR3, 51 bases, with the frame set at the first base. From the germline V gene (reference sequence), CDR1 is GTSNPN and CDR2 is SVGIG.

The source is a woman aged 40-49 years in good health. Some clones in this sample may be carry-over from other donors' samples. The rearranged chain carries TRBV30 and TRBJ1-5; no D gene is confidently identified. Sample: PBMCs. The CDR3 protein sequence reads: CAWGVLPLKDRNQPQHF. The DNA sequence is TGTGCCTGGGGTGTACTACCGTTAAAAGATCGCAATCAGCCCCAGCATTTT.